Detailed here is one T cell receptor (beta chain). This sample was included in a study of blood T cell repertoires in COVID-19. As for the study in general: Samples of COVID-19 (acute and convalescent) were obtained from the United States, Italy and Spain. PBMCs, B-cell-depleted T cells, or T cells provided the cDNA or gDNA that made up the material.

V was cut by 0 bases and J by 8 bases, with 10 bases left in between. This CDR3 comprises 13 residues. Germline V gene sequence: CDR1 MNHEY, CDR2 SVGAGI. Original processing methods: How many nucleated cells were present was estimated from reference gene primer amplification. Sequenced by immunoSEQ multiplex PCR; TCRdb stores in-frame clones only, minus some. The V and J calls and clone size were taken over from that table, and D and trimming were inferred from the DNA. The sample has under 250,000 clones; 80% to 90% are singletons. Sequenced sample: peripheral blood. The J gene is TRBJ1-2, the V gene TRBV6-5, with D uncertain. This clonotype was obtained from a man aged 35 to 55 with active or convalescent COVID-19. The CDR3 here is CASSYSAAWGYTF. CDR3 bases: TGTGCCAGCAGTTACTCGGCGGCCTGGGGCTACACCTTC.